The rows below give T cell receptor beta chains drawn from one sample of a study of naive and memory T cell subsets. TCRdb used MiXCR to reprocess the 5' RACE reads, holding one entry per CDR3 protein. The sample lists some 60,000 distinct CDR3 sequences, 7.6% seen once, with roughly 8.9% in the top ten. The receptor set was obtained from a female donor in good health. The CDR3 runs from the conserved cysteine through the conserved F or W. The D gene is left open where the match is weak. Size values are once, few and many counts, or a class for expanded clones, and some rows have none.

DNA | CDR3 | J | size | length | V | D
TGTGCCACCGCCCGGGGGATACAAGAGACCCAGTACTTC | CATARGIQETQYF | TRBJ2-5 | . | 13 | TRBV24-1 | .
TGTGCCAGCAGCTTGGTGGGACAGGGCTCTGAAGCTTTCTTT | CASSLVGQGSEAFF | TRBJ1-1 | many | 14 | TRBV5-4 | TRBD1
TGTGCCAGCAGCCCTGACGGGAGGGGCACTGAAGCTTTCTTT | CASSPDGRGTEAFF | TRBJ1-1 | few | 14 | TRBV12-3/TRBV12-4 | .
TGTGCTAGTGGTTCATGGACAGGGGGCAGGAGGGGAAGCAATCAGCCCCAGCATTTT | CASGSWTGGRRGSNQPQHF | TRBJ1-5 | many | 19 | TRBV12-5 | TRBD1
TGTGCCAGCAGCTCGCGAGCGGGGGGGCCGTACCAAGAGACCCAGTACTTC | CASSSRAGGPYQETQYF | TRBJ2-5 | . | 17 | TRBV5-4 | TRBD2
TGCAGTGCGCCAGTAATCGGGGGAGGAAATGGCTACACCTTC | CSAPVIGGGNGYTF | TRBJ1-2 | many | 14 | TRBV20-1 | .
TGTGCCAGCAGTTCCGGGACCCCAGGAACCCACTATGGCTACACCTTC | CASSSGTPGTHYGYTF | TRBJ1-2 | . | 16 | TRBV5-4 | .
TGTGCCAGCAGTTACTCTAGCGGGGCGCAGTATTTT | CASSYSSGAQYF | TRBJ2-3 | few | 12 | TRBV6-6 | TRBD2
TGTGCCAGCAGTCCCCAGGCGGGGGCCATTAACTATGGCTACACCTTC | CASSPQAGAINYGYTF | TRBJ1-2 | many | 16 | TRBV28 | .
TGCAGTGCTAGAGGGACTAGGTCCTACAATGAGCAGTTCTTC | CSARGTRSYNEQFF | TRBJ2-1 | many | 14 | TRBV20-1 | TRBD2
TGTGCCAGCAGCTCCTACAGGGGGCGCCCCGAGACCCAGTACTTC | CASSSYRGRPETQYF | TRBJ2-5 | few | 15 | TRBV7-9 | TRBD1
TGTGCCAGCAGCCCAGGGACGGGCCATTTGAACACTGAAGCTTTCTTT | CASSPGTGHLNTEAFF | TRBJ1-1 | many | 16 | TRBV7-8 | .
TGTGCCAGCAGCCAAGACTTTAATTCACCCCTCCACTTT | CASSQDFNSPLHF | TRBJ1-6 | many | 13 | TRBV14 | .
TGTGCCAGCTCACCGAGGCCCCTCCACTTT | CASSPRPLHF | TRBJ1-6 | few | 10 | TRBV18 | .
TGTGCCAGCTCCCGAGGCTCAAGGTCACCCCTCCACTTT | CASSRGSRSPLHF | TRBJ1-6 | . | 13 | TRBV2 | .
TGTGCCAGCAGTACCCGGGCAGGTTACACTGAAGCTTTCTTT | CASSTRAGYTEAFF | TRBJ1-1 | . | 14 | TRBV12-3/TRBV12-4 | .
TGTGCCAGCAGTTCGACGTTCGGCAATCAGCCCCAGCATTTT | CASSSTFGNQPQHF | TRBJ1-5 | many | 14 | TRBV6-6 | .
TGCAGCGTTGATGTCCAGGGTAAAAACATTCAGTACTTC | CSVDVQGKNIQYF | TRBJ2-4 | many | 13 | TRBV29-1 | .
TGTGCCAGCAGCTTAGTTGGCTACGAGCAGTACTTC | CASSLVGYEQYF | TRBJ2-7 | . | 12 | TRBV7-2 | .
TGTGCCAGCAGTCCCGAAACAGATACGCAGTATTTT | CASSPETDTQYF | TRBJ2-3 | few | 12 | TRBV6-6 | .
TGTGCCAGCAGTTTATTGAGGGGCGCGGCCGGGGAGCTGTTTTTT | CASSLLRGAAGELFF | TRBJ2-2 | . | 15 | TRBV27 | .
TGTGCCAGTAGTATAACTCAGCCGTCTAACTATGGCTACACCTTC | CASSITQPSNYGYTF | TRBJ1-2 | many | 15 | TRBV19 | .
TGTGCCAGCACCGAAGGGGGTCGGGACAAAGCTTTCTTT | CASTEGGRDKAFF | TRBJ1-1 | many | 13 | TRBV12-3/TRBV12-4 | .
TGTGCCAGCAGTCAACCCACCCAGACAGGGGTGGGAGGCTACACCTTC | CASSQPTQTGVGGYTF | TRBJ1-2 | few | 16 | TRBV12-3/TRBV12-4 | TRBD1
TGTGCCAGCACTGGGAGTCTGAACACTGAAGCTTTCTTT | CASTGSLNTEAFF | TRBJ1-1 | many | 13 | TRBV6-5 | .
TGCGCCAGCGGGACAGCTTTCACCGGGGAGCTGTTTTTT | CASGTAFTGELFF | TRBJ2-2 | few | 13 | TRBV5-1 | TRBD1
TGTGCCAGTCAAACCCAGACCGTGCGTCTAAATCAGCCCCAGCATTTT | CASQTQTVRLNQPQHF | TRBJ1-5 | many | 16 | TRBV19 | .
TGCAGTGCTAGTATGGCTAGCGGGGCCAATGAGCAGTTCTTC | CSASMASGANEQFF | TRBJ2-1 | many | 14 | TRBV20-1 | TRBD2
TGCAGTGCAGAGGGAGGCTGGGATTCACCCCTCCACTTT | CSAEGGWDSPLHF | TRBJ1-6 | few | 13 | TRBV20-1 | .
TGTGCCAGCAGCTTGCCCGGCTCTGGAAACACCATATATTTT | CASSLPGSGNTIYF | TRBJ1-3 | few | 14 | TRBV5-4 | .
TGTGCCAGCAGCGTCCGCGGGGGCACTGATACGCAGTATTTT | CASSVRGGTDTQYF | TRBJ2-3 | . | 14 | TRBV9 | .
TGCAGTGGGGCAACCGGGTCCCTGAGCAATCAGCCCCAGCATTTT | CSGATGSLSNQPQHF | TRBJ1-5 | many | 15 | TRBV20-1 | .